The T cell receptor beta chain described here comes from a study of vaccination effects on CD4 cells after COVID-19. Findings and caveats of the study: Healthy vaccinees' vaccine-induced clones included only 1 of 255 cross-reacting with common cold coronaviruses.

Measured with immunoSEQ multiplex PCR; TCRdb has only the in-frame clones, and not every one. Here the sample spans approximately 78,000 clones, 81% being singletons. J was trimmed by 5 bases and V by 3 bases; bases with no gene match: 5. Germline V lookup: CDR1 GTSNPN, CDR2 SVGIG (reference sequence). The CDR3 length is 14 residues. This clone was observed a handful of times. Its antigen is still unknown. Sequencing followed a ViraFEST assay step that expanded antigen-specific CD4+ T cells with viral peptide pools. Culture lasted about ten days before CD4+ T cell isolation. Two-dose BNT162b2 or mRNA-1273 vaccination was given to participants. Prior SARS-CoV-2 infection was absent in the vaccine recipients, as shown by negative nucleocapsid antibodies.

This receptor was obtained from a human donor who received a COVID-19 vaccine. The chain is built from TRBV30 and TRBJ2-3; 10 nucleotides agree with TRBD1. The source material was CD4+ T cells from PBMCs cultured with HCoV-229E spike peptides, sampled after COVID-19 vaccination. Here the CDR3 DNA reads TGTGCCTGGAGCAATGGACAGGGGGGAGATACGCAGTATTTT. Translating it yields CAWSNGQGGDTQYF.